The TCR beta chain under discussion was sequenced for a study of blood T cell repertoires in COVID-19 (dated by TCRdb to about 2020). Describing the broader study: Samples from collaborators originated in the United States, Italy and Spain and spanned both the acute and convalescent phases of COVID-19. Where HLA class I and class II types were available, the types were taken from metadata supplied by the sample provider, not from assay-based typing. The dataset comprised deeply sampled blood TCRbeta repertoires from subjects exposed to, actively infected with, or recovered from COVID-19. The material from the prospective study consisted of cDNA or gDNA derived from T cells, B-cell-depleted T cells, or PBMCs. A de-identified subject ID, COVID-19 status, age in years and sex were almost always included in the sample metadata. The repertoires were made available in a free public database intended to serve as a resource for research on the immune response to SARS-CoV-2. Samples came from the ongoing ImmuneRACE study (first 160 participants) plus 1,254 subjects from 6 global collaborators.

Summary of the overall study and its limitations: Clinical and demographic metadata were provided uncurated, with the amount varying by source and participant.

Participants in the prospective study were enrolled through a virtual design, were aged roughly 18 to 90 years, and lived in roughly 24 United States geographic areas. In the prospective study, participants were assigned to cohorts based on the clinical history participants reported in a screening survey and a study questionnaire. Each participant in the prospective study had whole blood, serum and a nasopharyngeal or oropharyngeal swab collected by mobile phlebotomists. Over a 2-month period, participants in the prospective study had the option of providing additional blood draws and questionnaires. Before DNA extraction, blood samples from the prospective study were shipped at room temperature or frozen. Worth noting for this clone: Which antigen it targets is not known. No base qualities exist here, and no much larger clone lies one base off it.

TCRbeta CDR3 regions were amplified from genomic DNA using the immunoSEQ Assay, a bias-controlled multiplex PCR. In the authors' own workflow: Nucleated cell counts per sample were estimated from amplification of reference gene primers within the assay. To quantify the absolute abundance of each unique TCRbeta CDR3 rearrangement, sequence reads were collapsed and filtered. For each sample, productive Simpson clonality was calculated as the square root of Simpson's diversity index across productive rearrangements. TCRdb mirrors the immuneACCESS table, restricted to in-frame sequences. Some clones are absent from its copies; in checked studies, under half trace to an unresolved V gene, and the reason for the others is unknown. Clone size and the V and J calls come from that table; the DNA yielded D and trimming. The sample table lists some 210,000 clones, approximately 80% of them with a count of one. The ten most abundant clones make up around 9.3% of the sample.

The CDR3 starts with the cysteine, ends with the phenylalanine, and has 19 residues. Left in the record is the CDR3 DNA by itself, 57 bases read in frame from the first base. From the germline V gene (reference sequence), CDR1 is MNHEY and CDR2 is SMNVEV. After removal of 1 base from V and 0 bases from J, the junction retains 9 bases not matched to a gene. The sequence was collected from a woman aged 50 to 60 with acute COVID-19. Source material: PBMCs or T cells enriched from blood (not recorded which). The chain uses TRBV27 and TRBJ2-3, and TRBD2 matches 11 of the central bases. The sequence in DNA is TGTGCCAGCAGTTTATTCGGCCTAGCGGGAGGCGCTAGCACAGATACGCAGTATTTT. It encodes CASSLFGLAGGASTDTQYF.